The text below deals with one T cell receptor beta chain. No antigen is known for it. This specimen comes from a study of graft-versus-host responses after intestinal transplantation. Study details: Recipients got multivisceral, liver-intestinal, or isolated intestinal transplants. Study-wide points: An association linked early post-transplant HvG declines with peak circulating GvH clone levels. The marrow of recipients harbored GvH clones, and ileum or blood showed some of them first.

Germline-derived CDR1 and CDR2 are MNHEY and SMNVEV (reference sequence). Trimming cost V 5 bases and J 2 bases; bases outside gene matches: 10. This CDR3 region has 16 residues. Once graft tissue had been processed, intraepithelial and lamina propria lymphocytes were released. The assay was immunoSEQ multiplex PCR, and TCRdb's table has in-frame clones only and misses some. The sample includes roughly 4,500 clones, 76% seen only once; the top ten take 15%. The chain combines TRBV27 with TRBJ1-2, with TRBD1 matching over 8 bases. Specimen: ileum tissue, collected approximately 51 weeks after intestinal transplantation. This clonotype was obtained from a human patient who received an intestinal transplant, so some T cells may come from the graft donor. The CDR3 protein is CASSPFRGLSNYGYTF. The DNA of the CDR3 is TGTGCCAGCAGTCCGTTCAGGGGGCTATCGAACTATGGCTACACCTTC.